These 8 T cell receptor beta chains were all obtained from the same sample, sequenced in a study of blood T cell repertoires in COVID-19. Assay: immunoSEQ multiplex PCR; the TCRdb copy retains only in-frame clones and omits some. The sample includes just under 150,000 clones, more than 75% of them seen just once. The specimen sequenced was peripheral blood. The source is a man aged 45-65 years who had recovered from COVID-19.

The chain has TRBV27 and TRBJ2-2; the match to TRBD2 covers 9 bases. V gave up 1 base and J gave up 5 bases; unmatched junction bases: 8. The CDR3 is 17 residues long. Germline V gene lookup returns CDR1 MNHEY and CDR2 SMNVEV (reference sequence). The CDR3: CASSLYGGGARTGELFF. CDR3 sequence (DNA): TGTGCCAGCAGTTTATACGGCGGGGGGGCCAGGACCGGGGAGCTGTTTTTT.

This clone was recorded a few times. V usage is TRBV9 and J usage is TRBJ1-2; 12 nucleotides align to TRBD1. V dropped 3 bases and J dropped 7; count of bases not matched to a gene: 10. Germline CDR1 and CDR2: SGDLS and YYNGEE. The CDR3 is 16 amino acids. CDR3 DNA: TGTGCCAGCAGCGCCGTCGGGACAGGGGGCTTAGGTGGCTACACCTTC. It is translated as CASSAVGTGGLGGYTF. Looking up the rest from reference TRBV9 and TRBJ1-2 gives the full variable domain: DSGVTQTPKHLITATGQRVTLRCSPRSGDLSVYWYQQSLDQGLQFLIQYYNGEERAKGNILERFSAQQFPDLHSELNLSSLELGDSALYFCASSAVGTGGLGGYTFGSGTRLTVV.

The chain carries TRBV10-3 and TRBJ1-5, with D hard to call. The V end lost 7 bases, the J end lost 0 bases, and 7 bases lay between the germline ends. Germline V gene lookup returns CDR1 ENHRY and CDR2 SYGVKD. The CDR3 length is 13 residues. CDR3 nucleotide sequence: TGTGCCATCATGGCAGATAGCAATCAGCCCCAGCATTTT. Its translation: CAIMADSNQPQHF.

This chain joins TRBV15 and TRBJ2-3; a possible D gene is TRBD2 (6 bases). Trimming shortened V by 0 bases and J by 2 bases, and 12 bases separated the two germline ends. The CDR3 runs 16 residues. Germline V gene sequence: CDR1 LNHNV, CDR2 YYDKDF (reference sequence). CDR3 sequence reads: CATSRDVGGITDTQYF. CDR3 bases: TGTGCCACCAGCAGAGATGTTGGGGGGATCACAGATACGCAGTATTTT.

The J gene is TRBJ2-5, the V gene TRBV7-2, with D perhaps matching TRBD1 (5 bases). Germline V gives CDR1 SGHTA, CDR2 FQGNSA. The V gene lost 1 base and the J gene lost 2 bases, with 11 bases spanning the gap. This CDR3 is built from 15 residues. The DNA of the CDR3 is TGTGCCAGCAGCTTAGTCTTAGGGGATCAAGAGACCCAGTACTTC. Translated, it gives CASSLVLGDQETQYF.

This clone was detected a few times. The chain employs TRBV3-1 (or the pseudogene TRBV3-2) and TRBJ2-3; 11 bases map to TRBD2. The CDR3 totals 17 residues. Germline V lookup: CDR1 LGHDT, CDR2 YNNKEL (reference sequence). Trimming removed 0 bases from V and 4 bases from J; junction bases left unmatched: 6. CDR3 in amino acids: CASSQDPGLAAPDTQYF. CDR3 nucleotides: TGTGCCAGCAGCCAAGATCCGGGACTAGCGGCTCCAGATACGCAGTATTTT.

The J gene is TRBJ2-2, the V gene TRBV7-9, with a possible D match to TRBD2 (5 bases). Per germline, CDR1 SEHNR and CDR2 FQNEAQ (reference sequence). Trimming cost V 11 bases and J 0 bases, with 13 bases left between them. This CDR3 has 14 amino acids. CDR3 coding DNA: TGTGCCTCCTTTCCGGGAACGAACACCGGGGAGCTGTTTTTT. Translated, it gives CASFPGTNTGELFF.

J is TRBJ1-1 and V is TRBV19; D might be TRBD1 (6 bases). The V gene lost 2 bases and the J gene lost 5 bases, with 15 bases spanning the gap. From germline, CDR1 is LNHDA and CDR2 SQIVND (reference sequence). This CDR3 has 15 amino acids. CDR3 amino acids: CASSISRTDVTEAFF. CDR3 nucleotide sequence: TGTGCCAGTAGTATATCCCGGACAGATGTGACTGAAGCTTTCTTT. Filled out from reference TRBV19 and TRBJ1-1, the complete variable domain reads DGGITQSPKYLFRKEGQNVTLSCEQNLNHDAMYWYRQDPGQGLRLIYYSQIVNDFQKGDIAEGYSVSREKKESFPLTVTSAQKNPTAFYLCASSISRTDVTEAFFGQGTRLTVV.